These T cell receptor beta chains were read from a single sample in a study of cytomegalovirus exposure and HLA in healthy donors. The protocol was immunoSEQ multiplex PCR, while the TCRdb copy is restricted to in-frame clones and leaves out a portion. The data show some 150,000 clones, with roughly 10% seen just once and approximately 2% held by the top ten. The sample consisted of PBMCs. These receptors were taken from a male donor in good health and CMV-seronegative. The CDR3 runs from the conserved cysteine through the conserved F or W. The D gene is left open where the match is weak. The size of a clone is reported for some rows only, either as once, few or many, or as a class for expanded clones.

D gene: TRBD1; V gene: TRBV5-4; clone size: few; J gene: TRBJ1-2; CDR3 DNA: TGTGCCAGCAGGCAGACAGGGGGCGGGAATGGCTACACCTTC; CDR3 protein: CASRQTGGGNGYTF
D gene: NA; V gene: TRBV5-1; clone size: few; J gene: TRBJ2-5; CDR3 DNA: TGCGCCAGCAGCTTGGAGTGGCGGGGGCTCAAGTACTTC; CDR3 protein: CASSLEWRGLKYF
D gene: NA; V gene: TRBV7-3; clone size: few; J gene: TRBJ2-2; CDR3 DNA: TGTGCCAGCACTGGGGGGAGTGGCACCGGGGAGCTGTTTTTT; CDR3 protein: CASTGGSGTGELFF
D gene: NA; V gene: TRBV18; clone size: NA; J gene: TRBJ1-2; CDR3 DNA: TGTGCCAGCTCACCAGTAGATGGCTACACCTTC; CDR3 protein: CASSPVDGYTF
D gene: NA; V gene: TRBV15; clone size: NA; J gene: TRBJ2-1; CDR3 DNA: TGTGCCACCAGCAGGGGAGGCCGGGAAGATGAGCAGTTCTTC; CDR3 protein: CATSRGGREDEQFF
D gene: TRBD2; V gene: TRBV10-3; clone size: NA; J gene: TRBJ2-7; CDR3 DNA: TGTGCCACAGACCTGGGGACTAGCTCCTACGAGCAGTACTTC; CDR3 protein: CATDLGTSSYEQYF
D gene: NA; V gene: TRBV9; clone size: NA; J gene: TRBJ2-3; CDR3 DNA: TGTGCCAGCAGCGTCGGGACTCACACAGATACGCAGTATTTT; CDR3 protein: CASSVGTHTDTQYF
D gene: NA; V gene: TRBV20-1; clone size: NA; J gene: TRBJ2-2; CDR3 DNA: TGCAGTGCTAGCTCCAGCGGGGAGCTGTTTTTT; CDR3 protein: CSASSSGELFF
D gene: TRBD1; V gene: TRBV28; clone size: few; J gene: TRBJ1-5; CDR3 DNA: TGTGCCAGTGGAATGACCGGGACAGGGGGTAATCAGCCCCAGCATTTT; CDR3 protein: CASGMTGTGGNQPQHF
D gene: TRBD2; V gene: TRBV2; clone size: few; J gene: TRBJ2-1; CDR3 DNA: TGTGCCAGCAGTGTTGGGGGGGAAAACAATGAGCAGTTCTTC; CDR3 protein: CASSVGGENNEQFF
D gene: NA; V gene: TRBV28; clone size: few; J gene: TRBJ2-7; CDR3 DNA: TGTGCCAGCAATTCAGGCAGGGGTGGCTACGAGCAGTACTTC; CDR3 protein: CASNSGRGGYEQYF
D gene: NA; V gene: TRBV28; clone size: NA; J gene: TRBJ1-2; CDR3 DNA: TGTGCCAGCAGTTCCGGACAGTCGCCCCATGGCTACACCTTC; CDR3 protein: CASSSGQSPHGYTF
D gene: NA; V gene: TRBV7-2; clone size: few; J gene: TRBJ2-2; CDR3 DNA: TGTGCCAGCAGCCGGGACTCACGGGGGAACACCGGGGAGCTGTTTTTT; CDR3 protein: CASSRDSRGNTGELFF
D gene: NA; V gene: TRBV19; clone size: NA; J gene: TRBJ2-1; CDR3 DNA: TGTGCCAGTAGGAAAGCGGGTAGCTCCTACAATGAGCAGTTCTTC; CDR3 protein: CASRKAGSSYNEQFF
D gene: NA; V gene: TRBV10-3; clone size: NA; J gene: TRBJ1-2; CDR3 DNA: TGTGCCATCGAGGAGGGCTTCTATGGCTACACCTTC; CDR3 protein: CAIEEGFYGYTF
D gene: TRBD2; V gene: TRBV28; clone size: few; J gene: TRBJ2-5; CDR3 DNA: TGTGCCAGCAGTTTAGGGACTAGCGGGAGGGCGGGGGAGACCCAGTACTTC; CDR3 protein: CASSLGTSGRAGETQYF
D gene: TRBD1; V gene: TRBV18; clone size: NA; J gene: TRBJ1-3; CDR3 DNA: TGTGCCAGCTCACCTTACTCTTCGGACAGGGGAGGGAACACCATATATTTT; CDR3 protein: CASSPYSSDRGGNTIYF
D gene: NA; V gene: TRBV27; clone size: NA; J gene: TRBJ1-2; CDR3 DNA: TGTGCCAGCAGTAATTACCTGATGGGAGGTGGCTACACCTTC; CDR3 protein: CASSNYLMGGGYTF
D gene: TRBD1; V gene: TRBV6-1; clone size: NA; J gene: TRBJ1-2; CDR3 DNA: TGTGCCAGCAGTGAAGTCCTGACAGGGACTAACTATGGCTACACCTTC; CDR3 protein: CASSEVLTGTNYGYTF
D gene: NA; V gene: TRBV29-1; clone size: NA; J gene: TRBJ2-3; CDR3 DNA: TGCAGCGTGGGGACTAGCACAGATACGCAGTATTTT; CDR3 protein: CSVGTSTDTQYF
D gene: NA; V gene: TRBV28; clone size: NA; J gene: TRBJ2-7; CDR3 DNA: TGTGCCAGCAGTTCGGACAGCGAACGATCCTACGAGCAGTACTTC; CDR3 protein: CASSSDSERSYEQYF
D gene: NA; V gene: TRBV9; clone size: few; J gene: TRBJ1-1; CDR3 DNA: TGTGCCAGCAGCAACATGAACACTGAAGCTTTCTTT; CDR3 protein: CASSNMNTEAFF
D gene: NA; V gene: TRBV10-3; clone size: NA; J gene: TRBJ1-5; CDR3 DNA: TGTGCCATCAGCCAGACAGAGAGCAATCAGCCCCAGCATTTT; CDR3 protein: CAISQTESNQPQHF
D gene: TRBD1; V gene: TRBV7-9; clone size: NA; J gene: TRBJ1-5; CDR3 DNA: TGTGCCAGCAGCTTAGAGCCGGGACAGGGTTTAAAGAATCAGCCCCAGCATTTT; CDR3 protein: CASSLEPGQGLKNQPQHF
D gene: TRBD2; V gene: TRBV9; clone size: NA; J gene: TRBJ2-1; CDR3 DNA: TGTGCCAGCAGCGTAGGTCTAGCGGGGGTCCTCCGCAATGAGCAGTTCTTC; CDR3 protein: CASSVGLAGVLRNEQFF
D gene: NA; V gene: TRBV19; clone size: NA; J gene: TRBJ1-2; CDR3 DNA: TGTGCCAGTAGTATTTGGATGTCAGGGACTGTTAACTATGGCTACACCTTC; CDR3 protein: CASSIWMSGTVNYGYTF
D gene: NA; V gene: TRBV7-9; clone size: NA; J gene: TRBJ1-1; CDR3 DNA: TGTGCCAGCACCGGTGGAGCGAACACTGAAGCTTTCTTT; CDR3 protein: CASTGGANTEAFF
D gene: NA; V gene: TRBV9; clone size: NA; J gene: TRBJ2-3; CDR3 DNA: TGTGCCAGCCGTGGCACAGGATCAGATACGCAGTATTTT; CDR3 protein: CASRGTGSDTQYF
D gene: NA; V gene: TRBV5-6; clone size: few; J gene: TRBJ2-2; CDR3 DNA: TGTGCCAGCAGTCTAGGTGGTGTTACCGGGGAGCTGTTTTTT; CDR3 protein: CASSLGGVTGELFF
D gene: TRBD1; V gene: TRBV9; clone size: NA; J gene: TRBJ1-1; CDR3 DNA: TGTGCCAGCAGCCCAGGACAGGGCCTCAACACTGAAGCTTTCTTT; CDR3 protein: CASSPGQGLNTEAFF
D gene: TRBD2; V gene: TRBV29-1; clone size: few; J gene: TRBJ2-1; CDR3 DNA: TGCAGCGTTGTCCAGTCCGGGACTAGATTCGACAATGAGCAGTTCTTC; CDR3 protein: CSVVQSGTRFDNEQFF
D gene: NA; V gene: TRBV28; clone size: NA; J gene: TRBJ2-1; CDR3 DNA: TGTGCCAGCAGTGCCCCGGGCAGGGGACTACGGAATGAGCAGTTCTTC; CDR3 protein: CASSAPGRGLRNEQFF
D gene: NA; V gene: TRBV4-3; clone size: NA; J gene: TRBJ2-7; CDR3 DNA: TGCGCCAGCAGCCAAGGGGGGACTGGAACCTACGAGCAGTACTTC; CDR3 protein: CASSQGGTGTYEQYF
D gene: NA; V gene: TRBV7-2; clone size: NA; J gene: TRBJ2-7; CDR3 DNA: TGTGCCAGCAGTCTAGGTTCAGGGACCTACGAGCAGTACTTC; CDR3 protein: CASSLGSGTYEQYF
D gene: NA; V gene: TRBV5-1; clone size: few; J gene: TRBJ1-1; CDR3 DNA: TGCGCCAGCAGCCGTACCCCGGGGGTGGGCACTGAAGCTTTCTTT; CDR3 protein: CASSRTPGVGTEAFF
D gene: TRBD2; V gene: TRBV5-1; clone size: NA; J gene: TRBJ2-2; CDR3 DNA: TGCGCCAGCAGCTTGGGGCCCCCGGGGACTAGCGGGAGCGGCACCGGGGAGCTGTTTTTT; CDR3 protein: CASSLGPPGTSGSGTGELFF
D gene: NA; V gene: TRBV11-2; clone size: NA; J gene: TRBJ1-2; CDR3 DNA: TGTGCCAGCAGCTTTGCGGATTCCCGTGGCTATGGCTACACCTTC; CDR3 protein: CASSFADSRGYGYTF
D gene: NA; V gene: TRBV7-3; clone size: NA; J gene: TRBJ1-2; CDR3 DNA: TGTGCCAGCAGCGGGCTCGGGGGAGCTGAGGGCTACACCTTC; CDR3 protein: CASSGLGGAEGYTF
D gene: TRBD2; V gene: TRBV4-2; clone size: NA; J gene: TRBJ2-2; CDR3 DNA: TGTGCCAGCAGCTTACTTCCCGGGACTAGCGGGACCACCGGGGAGCTGTTTTTT; CDR3 protein: CASSLLPGTSGTTGELFF
D gene: NA; V gene: TRBV10-3; clone size: few; J gene: TRBJ1-5; CDR3 DNA: TGTGCCACTTCTAATAGCAATCAGCCCCAGCATTTT; CDR3 protein: CATSNSNQPQHF
D gene: NA; V gene: TRBV5-1; clone size: few; J gene: TRBJ1-1; CDR3 DNA: TGCGCCAGCAGCCTTGGGGGCAGCACTGAAGCTTTCTTT; CDR3 protein: CASSLGGSTEAFF
D gene: NA; V gene: TRBV2; clone size: few; J gene: TRBJ2-1; CDR3 DNA: TGTGCCAGCAGCGGGATGGCCCACGAGCAGTTCTTC; CDR3 protein: CASSGMAHEQFF
D gene: TRBD1; V gene: TRBV28; clone size: few; J gene: TRBJ1-5; CDR3 DNA: TGTGCCAGCAGTAGTCAGGGGGCACGCTATCAGCCCCAGCATTTT; CDR3 protein: CASSSQGARYQPQHF
D gene: NA; V gene: TRBV29-1; clone size: NA; J gene: TRBJ2-2; CDR3 DNA: TGCAGCGTTGAAGTCGCCGGGGAGCTGTTTTTT; CDR3 protein: CSVEVAGELFF
D gene: NA; V gene: TRBV28; clone size: few; J gene: TRBJ1-3; CDR3 DNA: TGTGCCAGCAACACCGCGGGGCTTCACTCTGGAAACACCATATATTTT; CDR3 protein: CASNTAGLHSGNTIYF
D gene: NA; V gene: TRBV5-6; clone size: few; J gene: TRBJ1-2; CDR3 DNA: TGTGCCAGCAGCTTTTTCGGGGATGGCTATGGCTACACCTTC; CDR3 protein: CASSFFGDGYGYTF
D gene: NA; V gene: TRBV19; clone size: NA; J gene: TRBJ2-2; CDR3 DNA: TGTGCCAGTAGTATAAGGGCTAGCGCCACCGGGGAGCTGTTTTTT; CDR3 protein: CASSIRASATGELFF
D gene: TRBD1; V gene: TRBV5-4; clone size: NA; J gene: TRBJ1-2; CDR3 DNA: TGTGCCAGCAGCCTAGGGACAGGGCTCTATGGCTACACCTTC; CDR3 protein: CASSLGTGLYGYTF
D gene: NA; V gene: TRBV6-5; clone size: few; J gene: TRBJ2-3; CDR3 DNA: TGTGCCAGCAGGGGCTCAGGGTTGGATACGCAGTATTTT; CDR3 protein: CASRGSGLDTQYF